This T cell receptor (beta chain) is from a study of vaccination effects on CD4 cells after COVID-19. Only in-frame clones appear in the TCRdb table, and some are missing; sequencing was by immunoSEQ multiplex PCR. The sample holds approximately 45,000 clones, roughly 74% seen once. Note on this clone: The antigen is undetermined.

Trimming shortened V by 6 bases and J by 3 bases, and 9 bases separated the two germline ends. Per germline, CDR1 WNHNN and CDR2 SYGVQD (reference sequence). The CDR3 loop spans 13 amino acids. Investigators separated out CD4+ T cells once approximately 10 days of culture had passed. SARS-CoV-2 infected the person between March and December 2020, as confirmed by PCR. The chain recombines TRBV10-1 with TRBJ1-5, with no clear D. The receptor's source is a human donor who had a prior SARS-CoV-2 infection. Source: CD4+ T cells from PBMCs cultured without peptide, taken before COVID-19 vaccination. The CDR3 DNA follows: TGCGCCAGCAGCATTGCTTCCAATCAGCCCCAGCATTTT. Translation gives CASSIASNQPQHF.